This T cell receptor (beta chain) was sequenced for a study of blood T cell repertoires in COVID-19. In the study overall: T cells, B-cell-depleted T cells, or PBMCs supplied cDNA or gDNA.

The CDR3 runs 15 residues. Trimming at V came to 4 bases and at J to 7 bases, leaving 13 bases not matched to a gene. Germline V gene lookup returns CDR1 SQVTM and CDR2 ANQGSEA. Repertoires were generated with immunoSEQ multiplex PCR, while TCRdb's copy carries only in-frame clones and drops some. The sample holds over 200,000 clones; about 90% are singletons and the top ten take roughly 1.5%. This clone was recorded once. Sample: peripheral blood. The J gene is TRBJ2-1, the V gene TRBV29-1; 7 bases line up with TRBD2. The receptor was isolated from a man aged 18 to 29 with active or convalescent COVID-19. For the CDR3, the DNA is TGCAGCGTTGCATCTAGGTTGCGGGAGTTGAATGAGCAGTTCTTC. It translates to CSVASRLRELNEQFF.